This T cell receptor beta chain comes out of a study of identical twins. The ends were cut back, 6 bases at V and 4 bases at J, with 22 bases in the middle. The CDR3 contains 16 residues. TCRdb recomputed calls from the 5' RACE reads with MiXCR, one row per CDR3 protein. This table has about 530,000 distinct CDR3 sequences, roughly 15% appearing once. This sample also appeared in a second study, on yellow fever vaccine responses in identical twins.

The chain combines TRBV12-3 or TRBV12-4 with TRBJ2-7; D uncertain. The TCR sequence derives from a woman younger than 30 in good health. Sequencing was done on a sample of CD4+ T cells sorted from blood. This CDR3 is CASSPPPRIGSYEQYF. CDR3 coding DNA: TGTGCCAGCAGCCCACCCCCCAGGATAGGTTCTTACGAGCAGTACTTC.